A selection of T cell receptor beta chains follows, all from one sample in a study of human T cells and chemical hapten exposure. TCRdb re-analysed the RACE reads in MiXCR, keeping a single row per CDR3 protein. The table includes a few hundred thousand distinct CDR3 sequences, 7.7% detected once. Sequencing was performed on whole blood, taken in connection with sensitization to the hapten diphenylcyclopropenone (DPC). The receptors here all came from a man between 18 and 29 years old with alopecia areata. Some clones in this sample may be carry-over from other donors' samples. CDR3s include the opening cysteine and the closing phenylalanine or tryptophan. A D gene is named only where the DNA matches it firmly. Clone size, where shown, is once, few, many, or a class for clones that have expanded.

J,V,D,size,CDR3,DNA
TRBJ1-3,TRBV12-3/TRBV12-4,.,.,CASSLQVSGNTIYF,TGTGCCAGCAGTTTACAAGTCTCTGGAAACACCATATATTTT
TRBJ1-5,TRBV4-1,TRBD1,few,CASSGLHRGGQPQHF,TGCGCCAGCAGCGGACTACACAGGGGCGGCCAGCCCCAGCATTTT
TRBJ1-6,TRBV18,.,.,CASSFRQGEGNSPLHF,TGTGCCAGCTCATTCCGGCAGGGAGAGGGAAATTCACCCCTCCACTTT
TRBJ2-5,TRBV29-1,TRBD2,.,CSVDAGGDETQYF,TGCAGCGTTGATGCCGGGGGGGATGAGACCCAGTACTTC
TRBJ1-1,TRBV4-2,TRBD1,few,CASSPGDREYTEAFF,TGTGCCAGCAGCCCCGGGGACAGAGAGTACACTGAAGCTTTCTTT
TRBJ2-3,TRBV7-2,TRBD1,.,CASSPGTDITDTQYF,TGTGCCAGCAGCCCAGGGACAGACATCACAGATACGCAGTATTTT
TRBJ2-7,TRBV4-3,.,few,CASSQEGNEQYF,TGCGCCAGCAGCCAAGAAGGGAACGAGCAGTACTTC
TRBJ2-2,TRBV20-1,.,few,CSALAGARRGELFF,TGCAGTGCACTCGCGGGGGCTCGCCGTGGGGAGCTGTTTTTT
TRBJ2-3,TRBV20-1,TRBD2,.,CSARDLRGGTDTQYF,TGCAGTGCTAGAGATTTGCGGGGGGGCACAGATACGCAGTATTTT
TRBJ1-6,TRBV20-1,.,.,CSARGGIVAPLHF,TGCAGTGCTAGAGGGGGGATTGTGGCACCCCTCCACTTT
TRBJ2-5,TRBV29-1,.,.,CSVGSRTETQYF,TGCAGCGTTGGTAGCCGAACCGAGACCCAGTACTTC
TRBJ1-6,TRBV12-3/TRBV12-4,.,few,CASSQGFNSPLHF,TGTGCCAGCAGCCAAGGGTTCAATTCACCCCTCCACTTT
TRBJ1-2,TRBV9,TRBD1,many,CASSVEITGGNYGYTF,TGTGCCAGCAGCGTAGAGATCACAGGGGGAAACTATGGCTACACCTTC
TRBJ2-5,TRBV2,TRBD1,.,CASRGTGRAETQYF,TGTGCCAGCAGGGGGACAGGGAGGGCCGAGACCCAGTACTTC
TRBJ2-1,TRBV6-2/TRBV6-3,.,few,CASSRTLGGPEQFF,TGTGCCAGCAGTCGCACACTCGGGGGCCCAGAGCAGTTCTTC
TRBJ1-1,TRBV25-1,.,few,CASIGVQAFF,TGTGCCAGCATCGGGGTACAAGCTTTCTTT
TRBJ2-1,TRBV5-1,TRBD1,few,CASSFGQGVHEQFF,TGCGCCAGCAGCTTCGGACAGGGGGTCCATGAGCAGTTCTTC
TRBJ2-2,TRBV5-1,.,.,CASRQESTGELFF,TGCGCCAGCAGGCAGGAGTCTACCGGGGAGCTGTTTTTT
TRBJ1-6,TRBV4-1,.,few,CASSQVRINNSPLHF,TGCGCCAGCTCTCAGGTCCGAATAAACAATTCACCCCTCCACTTT
TRBJ1-3,TRBV6-1,.,few,CASRGWGEESGNTIYF,TGTGCCAGCAGGGGATGGGGCGAAGAATCTGGAAACACCATATATTTT
TRBJ2-2,TRBV2,.,few,CASRGGRPDIGELFF,TGTGCCAGCAGGGGGGGCAGGCCGGACATCGGGGAGCTGTTTTTT
TRBJ2-5,TRBV7-9,.,many,CASSLVTEETQYF,TGTGCCAGCAGCTTAGTTACAGAAGAGACCCAGTACTTC
TRBJ2-4,TRBV2,.,many,CASSAGSRGIVAKNIQYF,TGTGCCAGCAGTGCCGGGAGCCGTGGGATTGTTGCCAAAAACATTCAGTACTTC
TRBJ2-5,TRBV7-9,TRBD2,few,CASSFGLVQETQYF,TGTGCCAGCAGCTTTGGACTAGTCCAAGAGACCCAGTACTTC
TRBJ1-2,TRBV28,.,.,CASSLDRDRGYTF,TGTGCCAGCAGTTTGGACCGGGATCGTGGCTACACCTTC
TRBJ2-1,TRBV20-1,TRBD1,many,CSAGQVEQFF,TGCAGTGCTGGACAGGTAGAGCAGTTCTTC
TRBJ2-2,TRBV4-3,.,.,CASSLSWGSTGELFF,TGCGCCAGCAGCCTGAGTTGGGGTAGCACCGGGGAGCTGTTTTTT
TRBJ1-6,TRBV5-5,.,few,CASSLLGVGSPLHF,TGTGCCAGCAGCTTGCTAGGGGTGGGTTCACCCCTCCACTTT
TRBJ2-3,TRBV3-1,.,few,CASSQRRPNADTQYF,TGTGCCAGCAGCCAACGCCGTCCAAACGCAGATACGCAGTATTTT
TRBJ2-3,TRBV4-1,TRBD2,.,CASSQGLAGTDTQYF,TGCGCCAGCAGCCAAGGACTAGCGGGCACAGATACGCAGTATTTT
TRBJ2-3,TRBV18,.,many,CASSQTGRQNTDTQYF,TGTGCCAGCTCACAAACGGGACGCCAAAATACAGATACGCAGTATTTT
TRBJ2-7,TRBV3-1,.,many,CASSQDGPSGVHEQYF,TGTGCCAGCAGCCAAGACGGACCTTCGGGGGTCCACGAGCAGTACTTC
TRBJ2-5,TRBV7-9,TRBD1,.,CASSRRGYTQYF,TGTGCCAGCAGCCGCAGGGGGTATACCCAGTACTTC
TRBJ2-5,TRBV20-1,.,.,CSARDPKTQETQYF,TGCAGTGCTAGAGATCCTAAAACCCAAGAGACCCAGTACTTC
TRBJ2-4,TRBV7-2,.,.,CASSLYRGGILNIQYF,TGTGCCAGCAGCTTATACAGAGGAGGGATTTTAAACATTCAGTACTTC
TRBJ1-1,TRBV24-1,.,few,CATSDTEVAEAFF,TGTGCCACCAGTGATACCGAGGTGGCTGAAGCTTTCTTT
TRBJ2-7,TRBV28,.,.,CASSLLSGGVYEQYF,TGTGCCAGCAGTTTGCTTTCCGGGGGTGTGTACGAGCAGTACTTC
TRBJ2-2,TRBV4-3,TRBD1,.,CASSPGTGVVTGELFF,TGCGCCAGCAGCCCCGGGACAGGAGTTGTCACCGGGGAGCTGTTTTTT
TRBJ2-4,TRBV7-9,TRBD2,many,CASSWSGGALGEAKNIQYF,TGTGCCAGCAGCTGGAGCGGGGGGGCCTTGGGAGAAGCCAAAAACATTCAGTACTTC
TRBJ1-6,TRBV28,.,.,CASSLVGFSYNSPLHF,TGTGCCAGCAGTTTAGTGGGATTCAGCTATAATTCACCCCTCCACTTT
TRBJ2-5,TRBV28,TRBD2,few,CASSTRLAGDYQETQYF,TGTGCCAGCAGTACCCGACTAGCGGGGGACTACCAAGAGACCCAGTACTTC
TRBJ1-5,TRBV9,.,many,CASSPRLDTSGPQHF,TGTGCCAGCAGCCCGCGATTGGACACCTCGGGGCCCCAGCATTTT
TRBJ2-3,TRBV29-1,TRBD1,few,CSAEGDRVYTDTQYF,TGCAGCGCCGAGGGCGACAGGGTGTACACAGATACGCAGTATTTT
TRBJ1-5,TRBV4-3,TRBD1,few,CASSQDRDRRQPQHF,TGCGCCAGCAGCCAGGACCGGGACAGGCGTCAGCCCCAGCATTTT
TRBJ1-1,TRBV28,.,.,CASMVGGVLNTEAFF,TGTGCCAGCATGGTCGGCGGGGTCTTGAACACTGAAGCTTTCTTT
TRBJ2-3,TRBV27,.,.,CATTGWGAADTQYF,TGTGCAACCACGGGCTGGGGAGCTGCAGATACGCAGTATTTT
TRBJ2-1,TRBV7-2,TRBD2,many,CASSRGGRPKLYNEQFF,TGTGCCAGCAGCCGCGGGGGGCGGCCTAAATTATACAATGAGCAGTTCTTC
TRBJ2-7,TRBV4-1,.,many,CASSQTGTPYEQYF,TGCGCCAGCAGCCAAACCGGGACACCCTACGAGCAGTACTTC
TRBJ1-1,TRBV12-3/TRBV12-4,TRBD1,few,CASSDPADRGPTEAFF,TGTGCCAGCAGTGACCCCGCCGACAGGGGTCCCACTGAAGCTTTCTTT
TRBJ1-6,TRBV10-3,.,few,CAISENFRAQEPSLSLHF,TGTGCCATCAGTGAGAATTTCCGGGCCCAAGAGCCCTCCCTCTCCCTCCACTTT